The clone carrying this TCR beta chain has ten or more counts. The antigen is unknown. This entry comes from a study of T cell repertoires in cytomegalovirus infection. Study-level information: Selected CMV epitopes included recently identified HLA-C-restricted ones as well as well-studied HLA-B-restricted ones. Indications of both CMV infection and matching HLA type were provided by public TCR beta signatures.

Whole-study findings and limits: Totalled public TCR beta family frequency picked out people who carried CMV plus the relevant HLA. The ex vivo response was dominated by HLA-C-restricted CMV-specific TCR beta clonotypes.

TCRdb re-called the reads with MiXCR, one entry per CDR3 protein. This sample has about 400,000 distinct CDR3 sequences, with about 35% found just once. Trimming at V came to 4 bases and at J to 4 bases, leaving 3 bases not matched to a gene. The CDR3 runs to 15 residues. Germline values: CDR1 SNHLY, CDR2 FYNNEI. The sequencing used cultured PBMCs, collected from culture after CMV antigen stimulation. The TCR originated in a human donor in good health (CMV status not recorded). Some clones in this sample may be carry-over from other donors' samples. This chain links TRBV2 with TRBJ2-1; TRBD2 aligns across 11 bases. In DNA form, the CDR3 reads TGTGCCAGCAGTGCGGTAGCGGGAGGGTACAATGAGCAGTTCTTC. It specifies CASSAVAGGYNEQFF.